The 8 T cell receptor beta chains reported below all come from one sample, sequenced in a study of cytomegalovirus exposure and HLA in healthy donors. The study ran its PCR with 60 Vbeta and 13 Jbeta primers. The table came from immunoSEQ multiplex PCR; TCRdb's copy has only in-frame clones and leaves some out. In the table there are roughly 130,000 clones, about 76% of which are singletons. The source material was PBMCs. These receptors all come from a female donor in good health and CMV-seronegative.

The chain employs TRBV5-5 and TRBJ1-4; the D gene is possibly TRBD1 (6 bases). Trimming left V 4 bases short and J 8 bases short, with 15 bases between. Germline V lookup: CDR1 SGHKS, CDR2 YYEKEE (reference sequence). The CDR3 covers 14 residues. The CDR3 sequence is CASSLQQGGEKLFF. The CDR3 DNA reads as TGTGCCAGCAGCCTGCAACAGGGAGGGGAAAAACTGTTTTTT. Looking up the rest from reference TRBV5-5 and TRBJ1-4 gives the full variable domain: DAGVTQSPTHLIKTRGQQVTLRCSPISGHKSVSWYQQVLGQGPQFIFQYYEKEERGRGNFPDRFSARQFPNYSSELNVNALLLGDSALYLCASSLQQGGEKLFFGSGTQLSVL.

This clone turned up a few times. This chain uses TRBV5-5 with TRBJ2-1; 7 nucleotides agree with TRBD2. Germline CDR1 SGHKS, CDR2 YYEKEE (reference sequence). The CDR3 loop spans 15 amino acids. The V and J ends lost 4 bases and 2 bases, in that order; junction bases with no gene match: 6. DNA of the CDR3: TGTGCCAGCAGCCTCCGGACTAGTGCCTACAATGAGCAGTTCTTC. As protein: CASSLRTSAYNEQFF.

The chain joins TRBV5-8 to TRBJ2-1; weak D call: TRBD1 (6 bases). The germline V gene has CDR1 SGHTS and CDR2 YDEGEE. The CDR3 has 14 amino acids. V was trimmed by 1 base and J by 7 bases, leaving 12 bases between them. This chain's CDR3 is CASSLYLQGNEQFF. The CDR3 DNA reads as TGTGCCAGCAGCTTGTACCTACAGGGAAATGAGCAGTTCTTC. The variable domain in full, completed from reference TRBV5-8 and TRBJ2-1, reads EAGVTQSPTHLIKTRGQQATLRCSPISGHTSVYWYQQALGLGLQFLLWYDEGEERNRGNFPPRFSGRQFPNYSSELNVNALELEDSALYLCASSLYLQGNEQFFGPGTRLTVL.

This rearrangement joins TRBV15 to TRBJ1-4; a possible D gene is TRBD1 (5 bases). The CDR3 loop spans 14 amino acids. Deletions cut 8 bases from V and 3 bases from J, with 13 bases between. From germline, CDR1 is LNHNV and CDR2 YYDKDF (reference sequence). As DNA, the CDR3 is TGTGCCACCTCCGGACGGGGGGCTAATGAAAAACTGTTTTTT. Its protein product is CATSGRGANEKLFF. Complete variable domain (other parts from reference TRBV15 and TRBJ1-4): DAMVIQNPRYQVTQFGKPVTLSCSQTLNHNVMYWYQQKSSQAPKLLFHYYDKDFNNEADTPDNFQSRRPNTSFCFLDIRSPGLGDTAMYLCATSGRGANEKLFFGSGTQLSVL.

The V call is TRBV7-2, the J call TRBJ2-1; D is undetermined. Trimming left V 4 bases short and J 9 bases short, with 10 bases between. The CDR3 sequence is 12 residues long. The germline V gene encodes CDR1 SGHTA and CDR2 FQGNSA. The CDR3 spells CASSSRLIEQFF. The CDR3 DNA reads TGTGCCAGCAGCTCCCGACTCATTGAGCAGTTCTTC.

The chain joins TRBV28 to TRBJ1-1; 12 nucleotides agree with TRBD1. Per the germline V gene, CDR1 is MDHEN and CDR2 is SYDVKM. This CDR3 is 15 amino acids long. The V and J ends lost 3 bases and 11 bases, in that order; junction bases with no gene match: 10. The CDR3 nucleotides are TGTGCCAGCAGTTTCGTCCGGGACAGGGGGCCGGGTGCTTTCTTT. Its translation is CASSFVRDRGPGAFF.

The chain joins TRBV29-1 to TRBJ2-7, with TRBD2 identical over 9 bases. V shed 3 bases and J 7 bases; nucleotides not matched to a gene: 4. The CDR3 extends over 12 amino acids. CDR1 is SQVTM and CDR2 is ANQGSEA in the germline V gene. CDR3 DNA sequence: TGCAGCGTTGAGGGACTAGCCTGGGAGCAGTACTTC. It encodes CSVEGLAWEQYF.

This chain links TRBV2 with TRBJ2-7; D perhaps matches TRBD2 (5 bases). There are 12 residues in the CDR3. V lost 4 bases, J lost 2 bases, and 6 bases lay in between. The germline gives CDR1 SNHLY, CDR2 FYNNEI. The CDR3 sequence is CASSGTPYEQYF. The CDR3 DNA follows: TGTGCCAGCAGTGGGACTCCCTACGAGCAGTACTTC.